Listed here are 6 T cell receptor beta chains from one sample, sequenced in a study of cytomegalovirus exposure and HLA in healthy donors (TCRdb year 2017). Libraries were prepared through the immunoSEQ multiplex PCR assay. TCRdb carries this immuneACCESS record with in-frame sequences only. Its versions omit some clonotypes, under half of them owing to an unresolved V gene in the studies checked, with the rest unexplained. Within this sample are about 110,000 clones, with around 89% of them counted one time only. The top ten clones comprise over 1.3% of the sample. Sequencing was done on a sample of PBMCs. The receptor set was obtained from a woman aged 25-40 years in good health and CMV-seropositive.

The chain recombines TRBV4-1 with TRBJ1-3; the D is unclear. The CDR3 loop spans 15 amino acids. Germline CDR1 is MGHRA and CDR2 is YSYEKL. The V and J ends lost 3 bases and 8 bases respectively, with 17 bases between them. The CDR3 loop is CASSHSGGVLDTIYF. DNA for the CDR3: TGCGCCAGCAGCCACTCGGGCGGGGTACTTGACACCATATATTTT.

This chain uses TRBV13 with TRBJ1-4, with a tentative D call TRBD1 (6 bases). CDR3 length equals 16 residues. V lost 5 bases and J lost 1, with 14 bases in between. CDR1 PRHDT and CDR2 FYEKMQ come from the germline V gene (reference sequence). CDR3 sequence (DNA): TGTGCCAGCAGCACCGGGACAACACGAACTAATGAAAAACTGTTTTTT. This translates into CASSTGTTRTNEKLFF.

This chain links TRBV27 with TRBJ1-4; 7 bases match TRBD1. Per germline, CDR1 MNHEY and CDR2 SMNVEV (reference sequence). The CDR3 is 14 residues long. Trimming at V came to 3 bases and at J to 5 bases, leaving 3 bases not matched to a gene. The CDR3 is CASSFQGVNEKLFF. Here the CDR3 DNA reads TGTGCCAGCAGTTTCCAGGGGGTAAATGAAAAACTGTTTTTT.

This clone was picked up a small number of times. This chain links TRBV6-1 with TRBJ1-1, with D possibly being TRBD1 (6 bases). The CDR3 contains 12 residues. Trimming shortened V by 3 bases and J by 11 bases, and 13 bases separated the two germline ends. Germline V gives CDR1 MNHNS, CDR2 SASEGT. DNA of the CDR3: TGTGCCAGCAGTGAGATACAGGGCTTGGCTTTCTTT. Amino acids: CASSEIQGLAFF.

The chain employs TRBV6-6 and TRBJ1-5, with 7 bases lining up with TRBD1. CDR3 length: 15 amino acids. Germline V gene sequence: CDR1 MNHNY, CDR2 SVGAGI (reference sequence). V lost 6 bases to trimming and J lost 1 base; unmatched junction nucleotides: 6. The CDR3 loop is CASRPGQNSNQPQHF. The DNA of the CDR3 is TGTGCCAGCAGGCCGGGACAGAACAGCAATCAGCCCCAGCATTTT.

In nucleotides, the CDR3 is TGTGCCAGCAGGAGGCGGGGGTCTAGCACAGATACGCAGTATTTT. The encoded protein is CASRRRGSSTDTQYF. The J gene is TRBJ2-3, the V gene TRBV27; TRBD2 aligns across 7 bases. CDR3 size: 15 residues. The junction had 6 bases not matched to a gene; V was cut back by 6 bases and J by 0 bases. Germline V CDR1 and CDR2: MNHEY, SMNVEV (reference sequence).